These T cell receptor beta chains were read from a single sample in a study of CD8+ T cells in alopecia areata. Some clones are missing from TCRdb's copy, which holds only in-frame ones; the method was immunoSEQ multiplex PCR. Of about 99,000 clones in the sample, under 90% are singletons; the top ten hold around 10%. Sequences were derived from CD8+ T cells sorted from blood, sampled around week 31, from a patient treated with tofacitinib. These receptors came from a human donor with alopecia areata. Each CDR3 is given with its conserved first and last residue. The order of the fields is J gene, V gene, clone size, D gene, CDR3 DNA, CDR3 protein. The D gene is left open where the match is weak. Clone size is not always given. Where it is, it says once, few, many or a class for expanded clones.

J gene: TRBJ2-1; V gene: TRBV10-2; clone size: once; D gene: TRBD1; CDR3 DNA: TGCGCCAGCAGGGGACAGGGGGAGGGAAATGAGCAGTTCTTC; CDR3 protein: CASRGQGEGNEQFF
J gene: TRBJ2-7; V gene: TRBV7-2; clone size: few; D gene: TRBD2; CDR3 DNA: TGTGCCATCTCTAGCGGGGCCTACGAGCAGTACTTC; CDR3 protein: CAISSGAYEQYF
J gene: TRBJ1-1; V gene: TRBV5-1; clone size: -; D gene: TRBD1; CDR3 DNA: TGCGCCAGCAGTTGGGGACAGATCCTCAAGGACGCTGAAGCTTTCTTT; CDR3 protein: CASSWGQILKDAEAFF
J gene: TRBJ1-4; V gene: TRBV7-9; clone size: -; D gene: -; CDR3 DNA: TGTGCCAGCAGCCCCGGACAGTCAGCTAATGAAAAACTGTTTTTT; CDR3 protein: CASSPGQSANEKLFF
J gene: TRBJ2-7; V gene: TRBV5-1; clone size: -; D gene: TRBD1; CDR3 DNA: TGCGCCAGCAGCACGGGACAGGGAACGGACGAGCAGTACTTC; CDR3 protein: CASSTGQGTDEQYF
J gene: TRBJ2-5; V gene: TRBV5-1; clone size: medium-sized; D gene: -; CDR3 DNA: TGCGCCAGCAGCACAGAGGACAGCTCCGGGGAGACCCAGTACTTC; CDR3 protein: CASSTEDSSGETQYF
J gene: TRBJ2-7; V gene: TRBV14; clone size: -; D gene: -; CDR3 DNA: TGTGCCAGCAGCCAACGCGACGCGATGGGATACGAGCAGTACTTC; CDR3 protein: CASSQRDAMGYEQYF
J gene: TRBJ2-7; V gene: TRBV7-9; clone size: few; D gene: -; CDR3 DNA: TGTGCCAGCAGCAGTAGCGAGCCTACCTACGAGCAGTACTTC; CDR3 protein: CASSSSEPTYEQYF
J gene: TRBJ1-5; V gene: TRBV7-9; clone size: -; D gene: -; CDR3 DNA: TGTGCCAGCAGCCAGGGGCCGGAAAATAGCAATCAGCCCCAGCATTTT; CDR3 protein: CASSQGPENSNQPQHF
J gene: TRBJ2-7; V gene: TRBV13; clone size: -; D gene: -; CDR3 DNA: TGTGCCAGCACCAGGGCCGGGTTCAGCTCCTACGAGCAGTACTTC; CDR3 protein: CASTRAGFSSYEQYF
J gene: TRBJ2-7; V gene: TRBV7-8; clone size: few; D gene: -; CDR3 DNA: TGTGCCAGCAGCTTCGGGTCCCTCTACGAGCAGTACTTC; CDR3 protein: CASSFGSLYEQYF
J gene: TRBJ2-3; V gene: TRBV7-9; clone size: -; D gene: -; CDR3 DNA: TGTGCCAGCAGCTTAGCGGGGGGGCCCTACGCCACAGATACGCAGTATTTT; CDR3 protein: CASSLAGGPYATDTQYF
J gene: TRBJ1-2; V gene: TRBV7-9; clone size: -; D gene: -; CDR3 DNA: TGTGCCAGCAGCGTGGGGCTAGCGGGCTACACCTTC; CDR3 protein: CASSVGLAGYTF
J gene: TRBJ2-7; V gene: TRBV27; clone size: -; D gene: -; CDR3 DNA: TGTGCCAGCAGTTTAATAGGGGACGAGCAGTACTTC; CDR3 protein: CASSLIGDEQYF
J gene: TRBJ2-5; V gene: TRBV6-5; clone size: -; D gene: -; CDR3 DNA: TGTGCCAGCAGTTACTCGGGGCAGGACGGGGAGACCCAGTACTTC; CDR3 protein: CASSYSGQDGETQYF
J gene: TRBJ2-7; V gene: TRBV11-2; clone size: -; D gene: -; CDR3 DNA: TGTGCCACCGGACTCAACTACGAGCAGTACTTC; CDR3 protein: CATGLNYEQYF
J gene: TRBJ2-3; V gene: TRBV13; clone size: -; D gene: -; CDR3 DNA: TGTGCCAGCAGCTTAGGGGTAGATACGCAGTATTTT; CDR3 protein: CASSLGVDTQYF
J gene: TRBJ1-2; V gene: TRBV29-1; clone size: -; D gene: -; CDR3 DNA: TGCAGCTCGGGGGGAAACTATGGCTACACCTTC; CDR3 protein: CSSGGNYGYTF
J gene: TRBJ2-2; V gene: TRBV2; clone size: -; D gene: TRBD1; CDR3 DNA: TGTGCCACCTGGATAGGACAGGGGTACACCGGGGAGCTGTTTTTT; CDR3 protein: CATWIGQGYTGELFF
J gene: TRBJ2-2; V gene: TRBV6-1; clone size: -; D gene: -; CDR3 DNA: TGTGCCAGCCAAAGCGGGCTTGGCACCGGGGAGCTGTTTTTT; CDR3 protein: CASQSGLGTGELFF
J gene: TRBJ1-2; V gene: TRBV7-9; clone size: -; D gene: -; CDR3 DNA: TGTGCCAGCAGCTTAGTTGGGGTCGCCTATGGCTACACCTTC; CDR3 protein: CASSLVGVAYGYTF
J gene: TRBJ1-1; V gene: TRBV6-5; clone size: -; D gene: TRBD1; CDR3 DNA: TGTGCCAGCAGTTACACAGGGGGCGAAGGAACTTTCTTT; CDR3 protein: CASSYTGGEGTFF
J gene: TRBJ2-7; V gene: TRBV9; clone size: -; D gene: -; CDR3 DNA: TGTGCCAGCAGCGCCGGGACCTCTGAGGAGCAGTACTTC; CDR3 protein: CASSAGTSEEQYF
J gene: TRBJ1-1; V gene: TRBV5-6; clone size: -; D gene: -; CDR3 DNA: TGTGCCAGCAGCTTTGGAGATGAAGCTTTCTTT; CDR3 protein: CASSFGDEAFF
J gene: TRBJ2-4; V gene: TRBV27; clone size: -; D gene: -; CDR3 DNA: TGTGCCAGCAGTTTGCGGCTAGCCAAAAACATTCAGTACTTC; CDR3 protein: CASSLRLAKNIQYF
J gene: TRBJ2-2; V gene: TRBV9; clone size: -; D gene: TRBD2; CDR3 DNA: TGTGCCAGCAGCGCAAGGGGGGCGACTAGCGGGAGGACCGGGGAGCTGTTTTTT; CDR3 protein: CASSARGATSGRTGELFF
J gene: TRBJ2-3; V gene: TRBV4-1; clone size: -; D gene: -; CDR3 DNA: TGCGCCAGCAGCCAAGTCGAAGATACGCAGTATTTT; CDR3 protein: CASSQVEDTQYF
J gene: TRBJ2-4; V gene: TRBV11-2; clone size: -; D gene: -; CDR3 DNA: TGTGCCAGCAGCCAAGATCTCAAAAACATTCAGTACTTC; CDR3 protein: CASSQDLKNIQYF
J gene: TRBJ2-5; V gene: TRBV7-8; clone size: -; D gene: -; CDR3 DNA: TGTGCCAGCAGTGTCAAGGAGGCGCAAGAGACCCAGTACTTC; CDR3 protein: CASSVKEAQETQYF